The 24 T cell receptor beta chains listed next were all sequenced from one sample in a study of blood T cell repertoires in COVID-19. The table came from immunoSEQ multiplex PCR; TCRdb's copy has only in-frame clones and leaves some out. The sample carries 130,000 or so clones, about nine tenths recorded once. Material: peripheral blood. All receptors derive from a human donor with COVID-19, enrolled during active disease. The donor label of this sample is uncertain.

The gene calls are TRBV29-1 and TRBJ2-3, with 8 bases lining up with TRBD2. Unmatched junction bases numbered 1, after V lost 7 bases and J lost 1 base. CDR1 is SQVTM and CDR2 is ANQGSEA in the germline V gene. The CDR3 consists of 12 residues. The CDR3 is CSAGGGTDTQYF. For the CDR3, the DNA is TGCAGCGCGGGAGGGGGCACAGATACGCAGTATTTT.

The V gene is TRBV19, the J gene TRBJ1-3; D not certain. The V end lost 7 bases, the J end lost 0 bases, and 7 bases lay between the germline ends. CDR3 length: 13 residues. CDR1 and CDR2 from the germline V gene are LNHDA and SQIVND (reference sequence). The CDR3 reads CASTHNSGNTIYF. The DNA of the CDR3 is TGTGCCAGTACCCACAACTCTGGAAACACCATATATTTT. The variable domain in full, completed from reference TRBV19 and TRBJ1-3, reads DGGITQSPKYLFRKEGQNVTLSCEQNLNHDAMYWYRQDPGQGLRLIYYSQIVNDFQKGDIAEGYSVSREKKESFPLTVTSAQKNPTAFYLCASTHNSGNTIYFGEGSWLTVV.

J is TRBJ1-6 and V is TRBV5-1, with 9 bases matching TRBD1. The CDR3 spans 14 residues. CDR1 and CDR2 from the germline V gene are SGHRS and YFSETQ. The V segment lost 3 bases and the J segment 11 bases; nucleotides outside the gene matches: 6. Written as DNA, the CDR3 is TGCGCCAGCAGCTGGACAGGGGCGGAGGCACCCCTCCACTTT. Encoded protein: CASSWTGAEAPLHF.

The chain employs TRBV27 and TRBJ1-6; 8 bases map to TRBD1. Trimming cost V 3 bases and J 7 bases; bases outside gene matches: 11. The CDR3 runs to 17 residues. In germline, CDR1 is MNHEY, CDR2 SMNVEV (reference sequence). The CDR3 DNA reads TGTGCCAGCAGTTTCGGACAGGGAAGGGAGCTGAATTCACCCCTCCACTTT. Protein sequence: CASSFGQGRELNSPLHF.

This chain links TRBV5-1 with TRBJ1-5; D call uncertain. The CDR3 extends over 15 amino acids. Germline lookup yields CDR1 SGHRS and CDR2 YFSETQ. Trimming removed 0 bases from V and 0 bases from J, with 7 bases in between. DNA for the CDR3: TGCGCCAGCAGCTTGGCCTCAGGTAGCAATCAGCCCCAGCATTTT. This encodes CASSLASGSNQPQHF.

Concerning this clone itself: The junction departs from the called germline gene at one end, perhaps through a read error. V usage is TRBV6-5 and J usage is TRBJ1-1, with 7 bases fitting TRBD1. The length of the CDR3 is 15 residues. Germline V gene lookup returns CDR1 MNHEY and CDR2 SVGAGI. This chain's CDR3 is CASTYNRGWNTEAFF. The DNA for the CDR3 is TGTGCCAGCACTTACAACAGGGGATGGAACACTGAAGCTTTCTTT.

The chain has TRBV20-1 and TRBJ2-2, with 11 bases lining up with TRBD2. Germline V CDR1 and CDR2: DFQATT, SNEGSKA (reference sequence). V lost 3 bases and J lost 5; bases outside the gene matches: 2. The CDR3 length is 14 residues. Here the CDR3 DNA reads TGCAGTGCTAGTAGCGGGAGGGGAACCGGGGAGCTGTTTTTT. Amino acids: CSASSGRGTGELFF.

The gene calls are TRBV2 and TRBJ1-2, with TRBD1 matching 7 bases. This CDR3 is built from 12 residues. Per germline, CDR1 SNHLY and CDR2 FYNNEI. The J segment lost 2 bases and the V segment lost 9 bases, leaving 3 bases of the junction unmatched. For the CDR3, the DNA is TGTGCCAGTGCGACAGGGAACTATGGCTACACCTTC. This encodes CASATGNYGYTF.

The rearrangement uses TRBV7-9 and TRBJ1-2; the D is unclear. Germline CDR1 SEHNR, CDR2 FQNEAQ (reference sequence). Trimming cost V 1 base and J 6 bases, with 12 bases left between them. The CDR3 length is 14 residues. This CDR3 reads CASSLVATRDGYTF. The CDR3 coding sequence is TGTGCCAGCAGCTTAGTAGCGACTCGCGATGGCTACACCTTC.

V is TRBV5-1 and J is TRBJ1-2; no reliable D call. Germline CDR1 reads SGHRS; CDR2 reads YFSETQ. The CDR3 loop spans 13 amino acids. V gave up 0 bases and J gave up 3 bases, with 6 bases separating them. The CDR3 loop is CASSLGLHYGYTF. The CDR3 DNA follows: TGCGCCAGCAGCTTGGGACTTCACTATGGCTACACCTTC.

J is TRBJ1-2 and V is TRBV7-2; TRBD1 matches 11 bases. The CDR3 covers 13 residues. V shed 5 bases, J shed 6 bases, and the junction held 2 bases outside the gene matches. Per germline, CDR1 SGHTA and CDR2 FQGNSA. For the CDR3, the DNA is TGTGCCAGCAGCCGGACAGGGGGCCATGGCTACACCTTC. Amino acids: CASSRTGGHGYTF.

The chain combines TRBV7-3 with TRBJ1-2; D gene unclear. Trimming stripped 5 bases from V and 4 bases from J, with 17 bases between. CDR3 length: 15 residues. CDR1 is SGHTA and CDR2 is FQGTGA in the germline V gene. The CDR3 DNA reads TGTGCCAGCAGCCTGGAGGGAACCTCTTTCTATGGCTACACCTTC. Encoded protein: CASSLEGTSFYGYTF.

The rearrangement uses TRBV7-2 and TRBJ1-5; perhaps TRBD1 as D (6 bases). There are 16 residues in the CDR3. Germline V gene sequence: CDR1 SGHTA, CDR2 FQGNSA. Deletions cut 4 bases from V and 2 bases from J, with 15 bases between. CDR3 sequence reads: CASSSRGGLGNQPQHF. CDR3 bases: TGTGCCAGCAGCTCGAGGGGGGGCTTAGGCAATCAGCCCCAGCATTTT.

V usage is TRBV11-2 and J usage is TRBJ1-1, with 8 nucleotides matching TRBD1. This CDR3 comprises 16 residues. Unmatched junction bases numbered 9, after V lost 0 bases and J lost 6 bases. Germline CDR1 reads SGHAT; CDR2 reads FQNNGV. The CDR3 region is CASSLDLETGDPEAFF. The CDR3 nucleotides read TGTGCCAGCAGCTTAGATCTCGAGACAGGGGACCCTGAAGCTTTCTTT.

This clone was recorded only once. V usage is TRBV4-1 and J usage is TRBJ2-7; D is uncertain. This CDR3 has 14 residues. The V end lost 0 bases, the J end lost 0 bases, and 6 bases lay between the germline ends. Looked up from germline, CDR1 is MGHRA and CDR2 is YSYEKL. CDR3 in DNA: TGCGCCAGCAGCCAAGACAGTTTCTCCTACGAGCAGTACTTC. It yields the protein CASSQDSFSYEQYF.

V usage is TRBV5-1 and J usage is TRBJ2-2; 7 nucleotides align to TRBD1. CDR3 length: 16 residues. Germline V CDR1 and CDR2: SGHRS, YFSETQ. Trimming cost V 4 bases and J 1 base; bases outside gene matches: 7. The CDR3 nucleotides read TGCGCCAGCAGCCCCGGACAGGACCTGAACACCGGGGAGCTGTTTTTT. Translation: CASSPGQDLNTGELFF.

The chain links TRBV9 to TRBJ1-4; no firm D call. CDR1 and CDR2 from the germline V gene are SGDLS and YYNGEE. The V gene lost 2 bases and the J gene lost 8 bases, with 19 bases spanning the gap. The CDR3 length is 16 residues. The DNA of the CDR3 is TGTGCCAGCAGCGTCGCTCCGGGCCCCGGAGGGGAAAAACTGTTTTTT. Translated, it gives CASSVAPGPGGEKLFF.

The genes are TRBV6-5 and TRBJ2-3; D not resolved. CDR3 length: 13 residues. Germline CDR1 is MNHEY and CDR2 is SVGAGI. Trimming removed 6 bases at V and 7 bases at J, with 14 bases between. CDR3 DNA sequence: TGTGCCAGCAGCGCCCCCACGGTAAATACGCAGTATTTT. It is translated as CASSAPTVNTQYF.

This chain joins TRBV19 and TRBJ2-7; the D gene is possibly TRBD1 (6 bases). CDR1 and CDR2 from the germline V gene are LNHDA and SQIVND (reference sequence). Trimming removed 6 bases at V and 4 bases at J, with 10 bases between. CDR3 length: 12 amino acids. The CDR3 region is CASSQGPYEQYF. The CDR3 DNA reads TGTGCCAGTAGCCAGGGGCCTTACGAGCAGTACTTC.

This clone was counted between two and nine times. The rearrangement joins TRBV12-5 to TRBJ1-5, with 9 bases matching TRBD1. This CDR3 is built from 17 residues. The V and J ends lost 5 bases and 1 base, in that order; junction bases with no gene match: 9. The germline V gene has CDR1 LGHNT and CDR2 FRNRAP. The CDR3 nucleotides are TGTGCTAGTGGTATCCGGCGACAGGGGGTAAGCAATCAGCCCCAGCATTTT. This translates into CASGIRRQGVSNQPQHF.

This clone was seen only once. Here the CDR3 reads CASSLDQVQETQYF. CDR3 DNA: TGTGCCAGCAGCTTGGACCAGGTCCAAGAGACCCAGTACTTC. The V and J genes are TRBV5-6 and TRBJ2-5; no firm D call. Germline CDR1 and CDR2: SGHDT and YYEEEE. The germline V and J ends were trimmed by 0 bases and 1 base, with 7 bases remaining between them. This CDR3 region has 14 residues.

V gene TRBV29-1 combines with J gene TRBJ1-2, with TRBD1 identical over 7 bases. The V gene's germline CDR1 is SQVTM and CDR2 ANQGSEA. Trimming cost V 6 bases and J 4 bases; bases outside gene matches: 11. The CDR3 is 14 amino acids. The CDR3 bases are TGCAGCGTGGTGGGACAGACTCGATTCTATGGCTACACCTTC. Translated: CSVVGQTRFYGYTF.

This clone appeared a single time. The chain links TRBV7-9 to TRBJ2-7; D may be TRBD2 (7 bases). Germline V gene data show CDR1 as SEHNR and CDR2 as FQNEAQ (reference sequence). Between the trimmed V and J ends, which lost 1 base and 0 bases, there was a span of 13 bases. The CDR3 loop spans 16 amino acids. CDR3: CASSLGGGGFSYEQYF. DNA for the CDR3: TGTGCCAGCAGCTTAGGGGGCGGGGGCTTCTCCTACGAGCAGTACTTC.

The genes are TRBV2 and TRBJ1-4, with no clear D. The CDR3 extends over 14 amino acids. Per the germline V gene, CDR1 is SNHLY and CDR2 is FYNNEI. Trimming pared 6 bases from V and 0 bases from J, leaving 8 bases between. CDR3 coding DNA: TGTGCCAGCAGAGTCTATGCAACTAATGAAAAACTGTTTTTT. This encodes CASRVYATNEKLFF.